Sequencing of this TCR beta chain was carried out in a study of blood T cell repertoires in COVID-19. Seattle patients were enrolled during active infection and followed longitudinally. CDR1 is LGHDT, CDR2 YNNKEL, per germline (reference sequence). The V and J ends lost 5 bases and 5 bases, in that order; junction bases with no gene match: 7. CDR3 length equals 14 residues. In the source study's methods: From reference gene primer amplification, estimates of nucleated cell counts were derived. Assay: immunoSEQ multiplex PCR; the TCRdb copy retains only in-frame clones and omits some. D and trimming come from the DNA, and the V and J calls and clone size come from that table. The data show a few hundred thousand clones, nearly 90% seen once.

Sequenced material: peripheral blood. This TCR derives from a woman aged 60-75 years with COVID-19, enrolled during active disease. The chain uses TRBV3-1 (or the pseudogene TRBV3-2) and TRBJ2-3; 7 nucleotides agree with TRBD2. In DNA, the CDR3 is TGTGCCAGCAGCTTCCAGCGGGGAGGAGATACGCAGTATTTT. This translates into CASSFQRGGDTQYF.